Shown below are 21 T cell receptor beta chains from a single sample sequenced in a study of cytomegalovirus exposure and HLA in healthy donors. 60 Vbeta and 13 Jbeta primers were used in PCR. TCRdb's copy holds only in-frame clones and misses some; the assay was immunoSEQ multiplex PCR. The data hold about 180,000 clones, with 84% observed a single time. The sequencing input was PBMCs. The receptors originated from a girl under 10 years old in good health and CMV-seropositive.

CDR3 DNA: TGTGCCAGCAGTTACCGGGAACTCTATGGCTACACCTTC. Encoded protein: CASSYRELYGYTF. V usage is TRBV6-6 and J usage is TRBJ1-2; D unresolved. The CDR3 spans 13 residues. V shed 2 bases and J shed 4 bases, with 8 bases lying between them. Germline assignment: CDR1 MNHNY and CDR2 SVGAGI (reference sequence).

This chain links TRBV7-3 with TRBJ1-1, with D perhaps TRBD1 (6 bases). Germline-derived CDR1 and CDR2 are SGHTA and FQGTGA. The CDR3 loop spans 15 amino acids. The V end lost 4 bases, the J end lost 1 base, and 13 bases lay between the germline ends. The CDR3 DNA sequence: TGTGCCAGCAGCTCACAGGGAAGGGGGAACACTGAAGCTTTCTTT. Residues: CASSSQGRGNTEAFF.

In this sample, this clone turned up a few times. The chain uses TRBV10-3 and TRBJ1-4, with no clear D. This CDR3 is built from 14 residues. V was cut by 3 bases and J by 8 bases, with 13 bases left in between. Per the germline V gene, CDR1 is ENHRY and CDR2 is SYGVKD. The CDR3 bases are TGTGCCATCAGTGAAAAGGAGGGTAGAGAAAAACTGTTTTTT. This encodes CAISEKEGREKLFF.

This clone was seen only a few times. This sequence joins TRBV21-1 and TRBJ2-1; the table names TRBD2, a call not compared with the DNA. TRBV21-1 is a pseudogene segment. This CDR3 is built from 17 residues. The CDR3 DNA reads TGTGCCAGCAGCAAAGATCGGGGGGCCTGGGTGGAAAATGAGCAGTTCTTC. Protein: CASSKDRGAWVENEQFF.

In this sample, this clone turned up a few times. A much larger clone differs from this one at a single base, so this may be a read error. This chain uses TRBV4-1 with TRBJ2-7; 16 bases match TRBD2. V lost 5 bases, J lost 2 bases, and 9 bases stayed unmatched. The germline CDR1 and CDR2 sequences are MGHRA and YSYEKL. The CDR3 length is 18 residues. CDR3 DNA: TGCGCCAGCAGCTCGGGACTAGCGGGAGGGCTTGGGACCTACGAGCAGTACTTC. This codes for CASSSGLAGGLGTYEQYF.

The V gene is TRBV27, the J gene TRBJ1-1; 9 positions match TRBD1. The CDR3 runs to 19 residues. The V gene end was trimmed by 2 bases and the J gene end by 4 bases; junction bases not matched to a gene: 17. The germline gives CDR1 MNHEY, CDR2 SMNVEV (reference sequence). The DNA for the CDR3 is TGTGCCAGCAGTTTAGCCCTAAACAGGGGGCGCGAATGTTGCACTGAAGCTTTCTTT. It encodes CASSLALNRGRECCTEAFF.

The rearrangement joins TRBV9 to TRBJ2-7; 7 bases line up with TRBD1. The germline V gene encodes CDR1 SGDLS and CDR2 YYNGEE. The CDR3 is 14 amino acids. V trimming: 0 bases; J trimming: 6 bases; junction bases outside the gene matches: 6. CDR3 residues: CASSVARAGGEQYF. The CDR3 DNA sequence: TGTGCCAGCAGCGTAGCTCGAGCAGGGGGCGAGCAGTACTTC.

This chain connects TRBV6-1 to TRBJ2-1, with 12 positions matching TRBD2. Germline CDR1 and CDR2: MNHNS and SASEGT. V was pared by 4 bases and J by 3 bases, with 1 base of the junction left unmatched. This CDR3 comprises 15 residues. CDR3 amino acids: CASSGTSGNYNEQFF. CDR3 coding DNA: TGTGCCAGCAGTGGGACTAGCGGGAACTACAATGAGCAGTTCTTC.

This clone has a single count. V usage is TRBV28 and J usage is TRBJ1-1; D is unresolved. Germline V lookup: CDR1 MDHEN, CDR2 SYDVKM. The CDR3 extends over 15 amino acids. Trimming shortened V by 2 bases and J by 1 base, and 11 bases separated the two germline ends. CDR3 coding DNA: TGTGCCAGCAGTTTAAGAGGCACTTGGAACACTGAAGCTTTCTTT. Encoded protein: CASSLRGTWNTEAFF.

This clone was observed a few times. The CDR3 coding sequence is TGTGCCAGCAGCTACAGGACAGGGGGCTATGGCTACACCTTC. Translation gives CASSYRTGGYGYTF. The chain has TRBV6-5 and TRBJ1-2; 10 bases agree with TRBD1. CDR3 length equals 14 residues. CDR1 and CDR2 from the germline V gene are MNHEY and SVGAGI. The ends lost 6 bases at V and 4 bases at J; junction bases unmatched: 5.

V is TRBV5-1 and J is TRBJ2-5; D might be TRBD2 (5 bases). CDR1 is SGHRS, CDR2 YFSETQ, per germline. Trimming pared 2 bases from V and 1 base from J, leaving 15 bases between. This CDR3 spans 16 amino acids. CDR3 region: CASSLRGSSVQETQYF. The CDR3 bases are TGCGCCAGCAGCTTACGGGGAAGTAGCGTCCAAGAGACCCAGTACTTC.

J is TRBJ1-5 and V is TRBV5-4; D is ambiguous. This CDR3 comprises 15 residues. CDR1 SGHNT and CDR2 YYREEE come from the germline V gene (reference sequence). V lost 2 bases and J 4 bases, leaving 13 bases between the germline ends. The CDR3 is CASSLGGESNQPQHF. In DNA, the CDR3 is TGTGCCAGCAGCTTAGGCGGAGAGTCGAATCAGCCCCAGCATTTT.

The chain links TRBV2 to TRBJ1-1, with TRBD1 matching over 9 bases. Germline trimming cut 6 bases from V and 5 bases from J; bases unmatched to any gene: 7. From germline, CDR1 is SNHLY and CDR2 FYNNEI. The CDR3 is made up of 14 amino acids. The CDR3 DNA reads as TGTGCCAGCAGAGAGAGGACAGGGGTAACTGAAGCTTTCTTT. It yields the protein CASRERTGVTEAFF. The entire variable domain, with the rest obtained from reference TRBV2 and TRBJ1-1, is as follows: EPEVTQTPSHQVTQMGQEVILRCVPISNHLYFYWYRQILGQKVEFLVSFYNNEISEKSEIFDDQFSVERPDGSNFTLKIRSTKLEDSAMYFCASRERTGVTEAFFGQGTRLTVV.

The rearrangement joins TRBV5-1 to TRBJ2-3, with 9 bases lining up with TRBD2. V gave up 4 bases and J gave up 3 bases; unmatched junction bases: 12. There are 17 residues in the CDR3. Germline CDR1 reads SGHRS; CDR2 reads YFSETQ. The CDR3 protein is CASSPRISGSATDTQYF. CDR3 nucleotides: TGCGCCAGCAGCCCACGGATTAGCGGGAGTGCTACAGATACGCAGTATTTT. The entire variable domain, with the rest obtained from reference TRBV5-1 and TRBJ2-3, is as follows: KAGVTQTPRYLIKTRGQQVTLSCSPISGHRSVSWYQQTPGQGLQFLFEYFSETQRNKGNFPGRFSGRQFSNSRSEMNVSTLELGDSALYLCASSPRISGSATDTQYFGPGTRLTVL.

The sample holds one count of this clone. The V gene is TRBV25-1, the J gene TRBJ2-7, with a weak D call TRBD1 (5 bases). The ends were cut back, 6 bases at V and 0 bases at J, with 12 bases in the middle. This CDR3 contains 14 residues. Germline V gene lookup returns CDR1 MGHDK and CDR2 SYGVNS. The CDR3 loop reads CASRGYDSSYEQYF. The CDR3 bases are TGTGCCAGCAGGGGGTATGACAGCTCCTACGAGCAGTACTTC.

This rearrangement joins TRBV28 to TRBJ1-5; 8 nucleotides agree with TRBD1. The trim removed 5 bases at V and 0 bases at J, leaving 6 bases unmatched. The CDR3 covers 16 residues. The germline V gene has CDR1 MDHEN and CDR2 SYDVKM. The CDR3 bases are TGTGCCAGCAGTCGACAGGGGAAGTATAGCAATCAGCCCCAGCATTTT. This codes for CASSRQGKYSNQPQHF.

The rearrangement joins TRBV19 to TRBJ2-6, with D possibly TRBD1 on 5 matching bases. Per germline, CDR1 LNHDA and CDR2 SQIVND (reference sequence). The CDR3 is made up of 15 amino acids. V lost 3 bases to trimming and J lost 3 bases, with 9 bases between them. This CDR3 reads CASSIPRDGANVLTF. As DNA, the CDR3 is TGTGCCAGTAGTATCCCCAGGGATGGGGCCAACGTCCTGACTTTC. The full variable domain, in which reference TRBV19 and TRBJ2-6 provide the parts outside the CDR3, is DGGITQSPKYLFRKEGQNVTLSCEQNLNHDAMYWYRQDPGQGLRLIYYSQIVNDFQKGDIAEGYSVSREKKESFPLTVTSAQKNPTAFYLCASSIPRDGANVLTFGAGSRLTVL.

This rearrangement joins TRBV11-2 to TRBJ2-2; maybe TRBD1 (5 bases). The CDR3 is 17 amino acids. Trimming stripped 3 bases from V and 2 bases from J, with 16 bases between. The germline gives CDR1 SGHAT, CDR2 FQNNGV. The CDR3 DNA follows: TGTGCCAGCAGCTTCACTGAGACAGCCCCTAACACCGGGGAGCTGTTTTTT. It specifies CASSFTETAPNTGELFF. Combining the CDR3 with reference TRBV11-2 and TRBJ2-2 gives the whole variable domain EAGVAQSPRYKIIEKRQSVAFWCNPISGHATLYWYQQILGQGPKLLIQFQNNGVVDDSQLPKDRFSAERLKGVDSTLKIQPAKLEDSAVYLCASSFTETAPNTGELFFGEGSRLTVL.

The genes are TRBV2 and TRBJ1-4, with a tentative D call TRBD1 (6 bases). Looked up from germline, CDR1 is SNHLY and CDR2 is FYNNEI. This CDR3 is built from 16 residues. Trimming shortened V by 6 bases and J by 0 bases, and 14 bases separated the two germline ends. The CDR3 DNA is TGTGCCAGCAGCTTCGGGGGGCTCGCAACTAATGAAAAACTGTTTTTT. It yields the protein CASSFGGLATNEKLFF.

The chain links TRBV11-2 to TRBJ2-5; TRBD2 aligns across 9 bases. The CDR3 has 18 residues. Germline-derived CDR1 and CDR2 are SGHAT and FQNNGV. V shed 2 bases and J 0 bases; nucleotides not matched to a gene: 10. CDR3 region: CASSLYPAASGDQETQYF. The CDR3 DNA is TGTGCCAGCAGCTTATACCCGGCGGCTAGCGGGGACCAAGAGACCCAGTACTTC.

The gene calls are TRBV19 and TRBJ1-5; 9 bases align to TRBD1. Germline CDR1 is LNHDA and CDR2 is SQIVND (reference sequence). J lost 4 bases, V lost 9 bases, and 10 bases had no gene match. This CDR3 is built from 15 residues. The CDR3 coding sequence is TGTGCCAGCGGGCCAACAGGGGGCGGGAATCAGCCCCAGCATTTT. This codes for CASGPTGGGNQPQHF.